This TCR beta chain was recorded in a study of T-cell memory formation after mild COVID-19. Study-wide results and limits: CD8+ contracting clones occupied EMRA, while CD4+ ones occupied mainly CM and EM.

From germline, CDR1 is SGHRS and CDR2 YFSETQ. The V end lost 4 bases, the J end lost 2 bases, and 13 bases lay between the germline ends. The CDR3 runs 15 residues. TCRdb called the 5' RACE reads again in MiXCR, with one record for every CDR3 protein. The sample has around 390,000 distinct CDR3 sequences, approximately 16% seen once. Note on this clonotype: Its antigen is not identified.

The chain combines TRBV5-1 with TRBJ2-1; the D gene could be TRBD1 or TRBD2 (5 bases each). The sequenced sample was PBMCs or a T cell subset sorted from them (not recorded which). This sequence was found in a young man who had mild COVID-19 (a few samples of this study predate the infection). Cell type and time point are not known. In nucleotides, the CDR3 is TGCGCCAGCAGCCTCGAGGGGTCCCCCTACAATGAGCAGTTCTTC. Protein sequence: CASSLEGSPYNEQFF.